The present TCR beta chain was sequenced within a study of pediatric ulcerative colitis. During colonoscopy, one to two rectal pinch biopsies were collected. Controls had colonoscopy for suspected IBD, with normal endoscopy and no IBD the following year. This was a survey-level run. The assay was immunoSEQ multiplex PCR, and TCRdb's table has in-frame clones only and misses some. Found here are 16,000 or so clones, over 70% of them singletons; the top ten hold approximately 8%. CDR1 and CDR2 from the germline V gene are MNHEY and SVGAGI. The CDR3 is 12 amino acids. Trimming shortened V by 2 bases and J by 14 bases, and 10 bases separated the two germline ends.

This clonotype was obtained from a boy younger than 18 who was a control in a study of pediatric ulcerative colitis. The gene calls are TRBV6-5 and TRBJ1-6; tentative D call: TRBD1 (5 bases). Sample: gut tissue. The CDR3 loop is CASSYRGETLHF. In nucleotides, the CDR3 is TGTGCCAGCAGTTACAGAGGGGAGACCCTCCACTTT.